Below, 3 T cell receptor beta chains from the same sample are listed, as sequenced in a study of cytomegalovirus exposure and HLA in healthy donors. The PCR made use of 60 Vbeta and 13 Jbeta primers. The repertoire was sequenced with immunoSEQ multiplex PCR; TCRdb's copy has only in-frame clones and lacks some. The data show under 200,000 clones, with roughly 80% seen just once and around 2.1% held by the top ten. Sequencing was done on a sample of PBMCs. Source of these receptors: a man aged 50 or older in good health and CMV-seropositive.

The CDR3 region has the DNA TGCGCCAGCAGCTTGGAAGGACAGCCCCAAAGCGCCCTCCACTTT. Its translation is CASSLEGQPQSALHF. The V and J genes are TRBV5-1 and TRBJ1-6, with a tentative D call TRBD1 (6 bases). The CDR3 is made up of 15 amino acids. Trimming stripped 0 bases from V and 14 bases from J, with 18 bases between. CDR1 SGHRS and CDR2 YFSETQ come from the germline V gene.

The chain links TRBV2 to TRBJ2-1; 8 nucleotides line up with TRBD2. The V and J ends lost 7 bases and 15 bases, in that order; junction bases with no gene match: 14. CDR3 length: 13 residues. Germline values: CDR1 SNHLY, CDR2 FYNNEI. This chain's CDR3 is CASNRLGSGGPFF. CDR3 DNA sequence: TGTGCCAGCAATCGCCTCGGGAGCGGGGGTCCGTTCTTC.

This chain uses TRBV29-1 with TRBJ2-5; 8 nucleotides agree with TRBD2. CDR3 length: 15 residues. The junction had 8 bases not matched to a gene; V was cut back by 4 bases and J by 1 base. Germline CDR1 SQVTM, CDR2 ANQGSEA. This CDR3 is CSVVMSGGGQETQYF. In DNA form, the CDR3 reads TGCAGCGTTGTGATGTCCGGGGGGGGCCAAGAGACCCAGTACTTC.